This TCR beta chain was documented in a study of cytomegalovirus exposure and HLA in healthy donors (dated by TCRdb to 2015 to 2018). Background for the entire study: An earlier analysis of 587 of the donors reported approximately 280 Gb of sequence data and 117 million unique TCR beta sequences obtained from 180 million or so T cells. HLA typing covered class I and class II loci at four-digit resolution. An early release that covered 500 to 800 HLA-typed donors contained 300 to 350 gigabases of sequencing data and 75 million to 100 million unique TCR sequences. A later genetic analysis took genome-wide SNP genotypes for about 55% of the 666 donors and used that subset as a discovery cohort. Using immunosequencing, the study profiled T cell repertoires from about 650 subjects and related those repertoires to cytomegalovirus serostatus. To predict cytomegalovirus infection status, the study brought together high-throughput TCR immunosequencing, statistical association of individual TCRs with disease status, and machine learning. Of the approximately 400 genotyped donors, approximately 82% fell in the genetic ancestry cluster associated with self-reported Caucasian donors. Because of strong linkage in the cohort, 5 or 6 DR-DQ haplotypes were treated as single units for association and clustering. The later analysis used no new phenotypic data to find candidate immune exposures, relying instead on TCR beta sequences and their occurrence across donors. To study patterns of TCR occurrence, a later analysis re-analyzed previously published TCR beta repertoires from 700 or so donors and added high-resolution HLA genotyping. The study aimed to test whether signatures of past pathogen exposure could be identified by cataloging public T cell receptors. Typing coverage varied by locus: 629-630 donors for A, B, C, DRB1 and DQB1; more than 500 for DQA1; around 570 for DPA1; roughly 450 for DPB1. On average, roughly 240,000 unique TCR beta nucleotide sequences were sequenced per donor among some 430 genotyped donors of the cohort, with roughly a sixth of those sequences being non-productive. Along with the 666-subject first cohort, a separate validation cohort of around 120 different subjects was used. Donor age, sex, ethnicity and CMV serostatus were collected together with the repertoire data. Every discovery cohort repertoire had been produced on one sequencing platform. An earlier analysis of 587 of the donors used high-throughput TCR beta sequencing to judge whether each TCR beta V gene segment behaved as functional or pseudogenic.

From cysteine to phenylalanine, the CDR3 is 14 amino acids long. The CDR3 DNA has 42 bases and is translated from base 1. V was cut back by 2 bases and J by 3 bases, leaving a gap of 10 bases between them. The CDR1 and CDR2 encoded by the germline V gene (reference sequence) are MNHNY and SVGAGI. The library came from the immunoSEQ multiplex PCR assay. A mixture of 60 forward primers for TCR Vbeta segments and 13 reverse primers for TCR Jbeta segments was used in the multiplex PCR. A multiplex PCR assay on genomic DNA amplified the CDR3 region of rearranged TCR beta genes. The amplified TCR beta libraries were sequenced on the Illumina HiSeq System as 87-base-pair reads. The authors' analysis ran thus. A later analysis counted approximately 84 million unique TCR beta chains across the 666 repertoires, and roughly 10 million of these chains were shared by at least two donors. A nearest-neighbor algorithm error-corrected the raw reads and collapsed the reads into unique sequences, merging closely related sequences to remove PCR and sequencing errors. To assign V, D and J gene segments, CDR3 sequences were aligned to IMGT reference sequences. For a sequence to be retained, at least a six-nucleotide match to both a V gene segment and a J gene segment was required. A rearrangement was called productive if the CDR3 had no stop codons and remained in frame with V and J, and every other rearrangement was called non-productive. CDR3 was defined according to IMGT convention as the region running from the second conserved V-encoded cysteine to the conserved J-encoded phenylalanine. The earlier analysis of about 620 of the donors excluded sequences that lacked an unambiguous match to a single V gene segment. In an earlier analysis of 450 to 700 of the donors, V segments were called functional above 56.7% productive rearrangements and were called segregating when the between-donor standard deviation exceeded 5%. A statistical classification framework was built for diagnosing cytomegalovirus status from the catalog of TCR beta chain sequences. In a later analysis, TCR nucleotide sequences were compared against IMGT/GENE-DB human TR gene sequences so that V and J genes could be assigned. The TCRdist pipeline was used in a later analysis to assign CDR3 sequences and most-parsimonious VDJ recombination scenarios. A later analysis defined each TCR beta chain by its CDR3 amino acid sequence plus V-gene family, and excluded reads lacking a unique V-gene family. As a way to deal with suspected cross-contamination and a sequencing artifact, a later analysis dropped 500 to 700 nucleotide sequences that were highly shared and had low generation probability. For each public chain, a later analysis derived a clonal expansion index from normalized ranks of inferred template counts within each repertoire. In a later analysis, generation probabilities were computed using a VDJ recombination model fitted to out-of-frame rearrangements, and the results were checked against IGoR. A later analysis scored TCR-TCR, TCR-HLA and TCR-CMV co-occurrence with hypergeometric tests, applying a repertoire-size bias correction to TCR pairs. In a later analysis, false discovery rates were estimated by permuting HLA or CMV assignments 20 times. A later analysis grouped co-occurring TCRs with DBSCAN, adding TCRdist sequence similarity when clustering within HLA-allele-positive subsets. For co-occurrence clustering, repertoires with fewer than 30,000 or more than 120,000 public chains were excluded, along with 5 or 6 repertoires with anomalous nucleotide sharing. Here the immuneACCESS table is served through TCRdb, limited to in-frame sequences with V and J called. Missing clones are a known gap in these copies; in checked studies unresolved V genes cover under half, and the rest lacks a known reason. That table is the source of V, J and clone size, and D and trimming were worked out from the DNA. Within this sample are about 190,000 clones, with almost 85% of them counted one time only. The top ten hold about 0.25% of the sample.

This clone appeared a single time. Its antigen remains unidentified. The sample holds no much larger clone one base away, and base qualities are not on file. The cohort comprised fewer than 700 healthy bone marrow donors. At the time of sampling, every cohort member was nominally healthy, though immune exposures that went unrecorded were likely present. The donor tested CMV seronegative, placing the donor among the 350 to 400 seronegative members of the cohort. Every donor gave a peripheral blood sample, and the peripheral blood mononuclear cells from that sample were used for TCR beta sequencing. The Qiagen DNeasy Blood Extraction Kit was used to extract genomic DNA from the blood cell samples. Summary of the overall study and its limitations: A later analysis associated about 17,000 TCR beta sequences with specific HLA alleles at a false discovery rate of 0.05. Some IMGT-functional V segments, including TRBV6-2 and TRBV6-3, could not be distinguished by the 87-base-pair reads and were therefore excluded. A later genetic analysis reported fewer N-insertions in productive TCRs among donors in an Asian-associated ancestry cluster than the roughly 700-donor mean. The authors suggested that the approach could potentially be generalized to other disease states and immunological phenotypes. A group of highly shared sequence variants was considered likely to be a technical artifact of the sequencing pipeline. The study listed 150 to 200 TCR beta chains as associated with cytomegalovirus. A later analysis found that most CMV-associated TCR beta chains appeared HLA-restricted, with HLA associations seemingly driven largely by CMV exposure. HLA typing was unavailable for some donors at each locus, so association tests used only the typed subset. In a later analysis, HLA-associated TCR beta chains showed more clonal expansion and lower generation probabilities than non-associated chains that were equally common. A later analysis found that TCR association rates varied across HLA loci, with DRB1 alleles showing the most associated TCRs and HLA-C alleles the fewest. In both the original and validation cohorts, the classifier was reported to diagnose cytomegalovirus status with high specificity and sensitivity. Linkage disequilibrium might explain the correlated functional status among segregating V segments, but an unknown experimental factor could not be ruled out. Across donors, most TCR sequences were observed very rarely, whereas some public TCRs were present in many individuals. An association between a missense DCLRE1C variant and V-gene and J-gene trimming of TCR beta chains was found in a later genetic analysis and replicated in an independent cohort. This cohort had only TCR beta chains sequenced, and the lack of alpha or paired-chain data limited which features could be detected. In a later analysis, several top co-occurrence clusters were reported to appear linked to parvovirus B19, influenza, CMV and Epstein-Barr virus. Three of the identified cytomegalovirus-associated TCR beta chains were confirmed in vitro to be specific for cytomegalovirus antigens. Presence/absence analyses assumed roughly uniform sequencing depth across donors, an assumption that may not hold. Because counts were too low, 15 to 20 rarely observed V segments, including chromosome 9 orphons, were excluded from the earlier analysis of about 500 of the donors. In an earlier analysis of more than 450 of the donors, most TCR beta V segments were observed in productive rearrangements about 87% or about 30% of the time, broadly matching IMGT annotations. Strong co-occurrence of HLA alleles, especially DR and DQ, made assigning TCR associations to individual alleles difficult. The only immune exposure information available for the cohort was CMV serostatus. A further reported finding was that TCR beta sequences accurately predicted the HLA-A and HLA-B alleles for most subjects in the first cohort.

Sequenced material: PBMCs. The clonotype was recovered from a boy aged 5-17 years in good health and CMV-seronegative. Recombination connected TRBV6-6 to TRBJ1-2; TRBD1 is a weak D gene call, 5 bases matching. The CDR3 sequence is CASSYDSLYYGYTF. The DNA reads TGTGCCAGCAGTTACGACAGTCTTTACTATGGCTACACCTTC.